This T cell receptor (beta chain) was identified during a study of blood T cell repertoires in COVID-19. Study-level background: Samples representing acute and convalescent COVID-19 were sourced from the United States, Italy and Spain. Nucleic acid was either cDNA or gDNA, and it came from T cells, B-cell-depleted T cells, or PBMCs.

The CDR3 spans 13 residues. V was trimmed by 0 bases and J by 2 bases, leaving 5 bases between them. CDR1 and CDR2 (germline): SGHDT, YYEEEE. Generated by immunoSEQ multiplex PCR, the TCRdb table keeps only in-frame clones and is missing some. The table includes about 270,000 clones, 81% detected once. The origin of this receptor is a woman in her sixties with active or convalescent COVID-19. Sequencing was performed on peripheral blood. The chain joins TRBV5-6 to TRBJ2-5; possibly TRBD2 for D (5 bases). The CDR3: CASSLGLQETQYF. The DNA of the CDR3 is TGTGCCAGCAGCTTGGGACTACAAGAGACCCAGTACTTC.